Listed here are 26 T cell receptor beta chains from one sample, sequenced in a study of beta chain features in type 1 diabetes. The investigators reverse transcribed all of the isolated RNA, so they sequenced expressed TCRB transcripts. Assay used: immunoSEQ multiplex PCR; TCRdb lists only in-frame clones, some missing. Of under 950,000 clones detected, around a sixth appear once; the ten largest clones hold around 0.02%. Sequencing used naive CD4+ T cells from blood. The source is a woman in her late teens or twenties in good health.

The table lists this clone with a few counts. V and J are TRBV5-1 and TRBJ2-3, with a possible D match to TRBD1 (6 bases). Germline CDR1 reads SGHRS; CDR2 reads YFSETQ. The CDR3 is 15 amino acids. V dropped 2 bases and J dropped 0 bases, with 10 bases sitting between them. CDR3 region: CASSLVGQSTDTQYF. The CDR3 DNA follows: TGCGCCAGCAGCTTAGTGGGACAAAGCACAGATACGCAGTATTTT.

The V and J genes are TRBV6-6 and TRBJ2-6, with 7 bases fitting TRBD1. V shed 5 bases, J shed 2 bases, and the junction held 3 bases outside the gene matches. The CDR3 covers 15 residues. CDR1 is MNHNY and CDR2 is SVGAGI in the germline V gene (reference sequence). CDR3 nucleotide sequence: TGTGCCAGCAGTCGACAGGGCACTGGGGCCAACGTCCTGACTTTC. Encoded protein: CASSRQGTGANVLTF.

The CDR3 DNA sequence: TGTGCCAGCAGCTTCTACGTTGGCAGGGGGCTGGGCTACACCTTC. Translating it yields CASSFYVGRGLGYTF. This chain links TRBV11-2 with TRBJ1-2, with 8 bases identical to TRBD1. From germline, CDR1 is SGHAT and CDR2 FQNNGV. V lost 3 bases to trimming and J lost 8 bases; unmatched junction nucleotides: 11. The CDR3 extends over 15 amino acids.

The chain combines TRBV1 with TRBJ2-7; TRBD1, the table's D call, lacks a check against the DNA. TRBV1 is assigned pseudogene status. This CDR3 is 15 amino acids long. In DNA form, the CDR3 reads TGCACCAGCAGCCAAGATCAGGGGTGCTCCTACGAGCAGTACTTC. Its protein product is CTSSQDQGCSYEQYF.

This clone was seen a handful of times. The genes are TRBV29-1 and TRBJ2-1, with unresolved D. Germline CDR1 SQVTM, CDR2 ANQGSEA. Between the trimmed V and J ends, which lost 4 bases and 7 bases, there was a span of 11 bases. The CDR3 runs 12 residues. The CDR3 loop reads CSVAIHGNEQFF. CDR3 in DNA: TGCAGCGTTGCTATACACGGGAATGAGCAGTTCTTC.

This rearrangement joins TRBV20-1 to TRBJ1-2; D not resolved. CDR3 size: 11 residues. Germline lookup yields CDR1 DFQATT and CDR2 SNEGSKA (reference sequence). The CDR3 loop is CAYVTHYGYTF. The CDR3, as DNA: TGCGCTTACGTGACGCACTATGGCTACACCTTC.

This clone was counted a few times. This chain uses TRBV18 with TRBJ2-7; 7 nucleotides agree with TRBD1. Losses at the gene ends were 5 bases for V and 7 bases for J; bases not matched to a gene: 11. CDR1 KGHSH and CDR2 LQKENI come from the germline V gene. The CDR3 contains 14 residues. The CDR3 DNA is TGTGCCAGCTCAAGAACAGGGGCCTCGTGGGAGCAGTACTTC. Translation: CASSRTGASWEQYF.

This rearrangement joins TRBV15 to TRBJ2-1; perhaps TRBD1 as D (5 bases). This CDR3 is built from 12 residues. V lost 3 bases and J 6 bases, leaving 6 bases between the germline ends. Germline CDR1 LNHNV, CDR2 YYDKDF (reference sequence). CDR3 amino acids: CATSRDINEQFF. As DNA, the CDR3 is TGTGCCACCAGCAGGGACATCAATGAGCAGTTCTTC. The whole variable domain, filled in from reference TRBV15 and TRBJ2-1, reads DAMVIQNPRYQVTQFGKPVTLSCSQTLNHNVMYWYQQKSSQAPKLLFHYYDKDFNNEADTPDNFQSRRPNTSFCFLDIRSPGLGDTAMYLCATSRDINEQFFGPGTRLTVL.

The chain recombines TRBV6-5 with TRBJ1-5; D perhaps matches TRBD1 (6 bases). V lost 5 bases to trimming and J lost 8 bases, with 13 bases between them. The germline gives CDR1 MNHEY, CDR2 SVGAGI. The CDR3 covers 13 residues. The DNA for the CDR3 is TGTGCCAGCAGTCACAGGGTTCTGGAGCCCCAGCATTTT. This sequence encodes CASSHRVLEPQHF.

This clone has more than one count but fewer than ten. This sequence joins TRBV15 and TRBJ2-7; no firm D call. The CDR3 sequence is 13 residues long. Looked up from germline, CDR1 is LNHNV and CDR2 is YYDKDF (reference sequence). Trimming left V 0 bases short and J 6 bases short, with 9 bases between. The CDR3 DNA sequence: TGTGCCACCAGCAGAGATCTTAGGATCGAGCAGTACTTC. Its translation: CATSRDLRIEQYF. The full variable domain, its missing parts supplied by reference TRBV15 and TRBJ2-7, is DAMVIQNPRYQVTQFGKPVTLSCSQTLNHNVMYWYQQKSSQAPKLLFHYYDKDFNNEADTPDNFQSRRPNTSFCFLDIRSPGLGDTAMYLCATSRDLRIEQYFGPGTRLTVT.

The rearrangement joins TRBV28 to TRBJ2-7; TRBD1 matches 7 bases. This CDR3 has 14 residues. Germline assignment: CDR1 MDHEN and CDR2 SYDVKM. V was pared by 3 bases and J by 5 bases, with 7 bases of the junction left unmatched. CDR3 bases: TGTGCCAGCAGTTTGGGGACAGTTGTCGACGAGCAGTACTTC. This translates into CASSLGTVVDEQYF.

This clone was counted a few times. J is TRBJ1-5 and V is TRBV18; the D gene is possibly TRBD1 (6 bases). The CDR3 is 15 amino acids. V lost 3 bases and J lost 1, with 10 bases in between. Germline V CDR1 and CDR2: KGHSH, LQKENI. The CDR3 coding sequence is TGTGCCAGCTCACCGGCTACAGGGAGCAATCAGCCCCAGCATTTT. Its protein product is CASSPATGSNQPQHF.

This clone was observed a handful of times. The CDR3 loop reads CASSQGRLNTEAFF. The CDR3 nucleotides read TGTGCCAGCAGCCAGGGGCGTCTGAACACTGAAGCTTTCTTT. The chain has TRBV7-2 and TRBJ1-1; TRBD1 might be the D (6 bases). CDR1 and CDR2 (germline): SGHTA, FQGNSA. CDR3 size: 14 residues. V was pared by 5 bases and J by 0 bases, with 10 bases between. The variable domain in full, with the rest retrieved from reference TRBV7-2 and TRBJ1-1, is GAGVSQSPSNKVTEKGKDVELRCDPISGHTALYWYRQSLGQGLEFLIYFQGNSAPDKSGLPSDRFSAERTGGSVSTLTIQRTQQEDSAVYLCASSQGRLNTEAFFGQGTRLTVV.

This chain's CDR3 is CASDPKETQYF. The CDR3 nucleotides are TGTGCCAGCGACCCAAAAGAGACCCAGTACTTC. The V and J genes are TRBV7-9 and TRBJ2-5; no definite D call. The germline V gene encodes CDR1 SEHNR and CDR2 FQNEAQ (reference sequence). CDR3 length equals 11 residues. With 8 bases removed from V and 3 bases from J, the gap between germline ends came to 7 bases.

The sample holds a few counts of this clone. The V and J genes are TRBV11-1 and TRBJ2-1; 7 nucleotides align to TRBD2. The ends lost 3 bases at V and 4 bases at J; junction bases unmatched: 6. The CDR3 runs to 15 residues. From germline, CDR1 is SGHAT and CDR2 FQDESV (reference sequence). The CDR3 DNA reads as TGTGCCAGCAGCTTTGCCCGGGACTATTACAATGAGCAGTTCTTC. As protein: CASSFARDYYNEQFF.

The V and J genes are TRBV19 and TRBJ2-2; no definite D call. Trimming removed 8 bases from V and 9 bases from J, with 25 bases in between. Germline V gene data show CDR1 as LNHDA and CDR2 as SQIVND (reference sequence). The CDR3 length is 16 residues. The CDR3 DNA sequence: TGTGCCAGTCGTAACGAGAAGAAGGCCAGTTTCCGGGAGCTGTTTTTT. This encodes CASRNEKKASFRELFF. Drawing the rest from reference TRBV19 and TRBJ2-2, the complete variable domain is DGGITQSPKYLFRKEGQNVTLSCEQNLNHDAMYWYRQDPGQGLRLIYYSQIVNDFQKGDIAEGYSVSREKKESFPLTVTSAQKNPTAFYLCASRNEKKASFRELFFGEGSRLTVL.

This rearrangement joins TRBV7-2 to TRBJ2-6; D not certain. Germline loops: CDR1 SGHTA, CDR2 FQGNSA. V dropped 1 base and J dropped 1 base, with 8 bases sitting between them. CDR3 size: 16 residues. The CDR3, as DNA: TGTGCCAGCAGCTTAGTGTTCGCATCTGGGGCCAACGTCCTGACTTTC. Protein sequence: CASSLVFASGANVLTF.

The rearrangement uses TRBV7-3 and TRBJ1-1; D remains unclear. The V end lost 0 bases, the J end lost 1 base, and 12 bases lay between the germline ends. CDR3 length equals 16 residues. Germline CDR1 and CDR2: SGHTA and FQGTGA. CDR3 nucleotides: TGTGCCAGCAGCTTAACCCCCAACGCACCGAACACTGAAGCTTTCTTT. Its protein is CASSLTPNAPNTEAFF.

The rearrangement uses TRBV29-1 and TRBJ2-1; 7 positions agree with TRBD2. V was pared by 4 bases and J by 4 bases, with 4 bases of the junction left unmatched. This CDR3 has 13 residues. From germline, CDR1 is SQVTM and CDR2 ANQGSEA. The CDR3 DNA follows: TGCAGCGTTGGCCCTAGCGGATACAATGAGCAGTTCTTC. It yields the protein CSVGPSGYNEQFF.

This clone came up a few times. This rearrangement joins TRBV5-4 to TRBJ1-2; D gene ambiguous. The ends were cut back, 1 base at V and 8 bases at J, with 9 bases in the middle. The germline CDR1 and CDR2 sequences are SGHNT and YYREEE (reference sequence). The CDR3 loop spans 12 amino acids. CDR3 nucleotides: TGTGCCAGCAGCTTGAGGGCTACGGGCTACACCTTC. It translates to CASSLRATGYTF.

The sample holds a few counts of this clone. The chain recombines TRBV7-9 with TRBJ2-7, with unresolved D. The germline gives CDR1 SEHNR, CDR2 FQNEAQ (reference sequence). This CDR3 is built from 13 residues. Between the trimmed V and J ends, which lost 4 bases and 8 bases, there was a span of 15 bases. The DNA of the CDR3 is TGTGCCAGCAGCTCGCCCTCCAGGCCTCAGCAGTACTTC. Amino acids: CASSSPSRPQQYF.

The CDR3 nucleotides read TGTGCCAGCAGCCATACCGGGACTAGCAATTCCTACGAGCAGTACTTC. Amino acids: CASSHTGTSNSYEQYF. This chain links TRBV4-2 with TRBJ2-7, with 9 positions matching TRBD2. This CDR3 contains 16 residues. V shed 3 bases and J 1 base; nucleotides not matched to a gene: 7. CDR1 and CDR2 (germline): LGHNA, YNFKEQ.

The chain combines TRBV5-1 with TRBJ2-1, with 9 bases aligning to TRBD2. The germline V gene has CDR1 SGHRS and CDR2 YFSETQ. The CDR3 has 14 amino acids. V shed 5 bases and J 8 bases; nucleotides not matched to a gene: 8. The CDR3 sequence: CASSAGGPNDEQFF. The DNA for the CDR3 is TGCGCCAGCAGTGCGGGAGGGCCAAACGATGAGCAGTTCTTC.

V gene TRBV7-2 combines with J gene TRBJ2-5; TRBD1 might be the D (5 bases). CDR1 SGHTA and CDR2 FQGNSA come from the germline V gene. CDR3 length: 14 residues. The V gene lost 8 bases and the J gene lost 5 bases, with 18 bases spanning the gap. The CDR3 DNA is TGTGCCAGCGCCAAGGGTGGGGCTGGGGAGACCCAGTACTTC. It encodes CASAKGGAGETQYF. Filled out from reference TRBV7-2 and TRBJ2-5, the complete variable domain reads GAGVSQSPSNKVTEKGKDVELRCDPISGHTALYWYRQSLGQGLEFLIYFQGNSAPDKSGLPSDRFSAERTGGSVSTLTIQRTQQEDSAVYLCASAKGGAGETQYFGPGTRLLVL.

This clone was observed a few times. The V call is TRBV7-9, the J call TRBJ2-7, with TRBD2 matching over 9 bases. Germline CDR1 reads SEHNR; CDR2 reads FQNEAQ (reference sequence). Unmatched junction bases numbered 9, after V lost 5 bases and J lost 4 bases. The length of the CDR3 is 15 residues. The CDR3 sequence: CASSIGTSSGYEQYF. As DNA, the CDR3 is TGTGCCAGCAGCATTGGGACTAGCTCGGGGTACGAGCAGTACTTC.

This clone appeared a few times. The rearrangement links TRBV4-1 to TRBJ2-6; no clear D. Looked up from germline, CDR1 is MGHRA and CDR2 is YSYEKL. The germline V and J ends were trimmed by 1 base and 4 bases, with 8 bases remaining between them. The CDR3 sequence is 15 residues long. The CDR3 region has the DNA TGCGCCAGCAGCCAAGTAGGGTACGGGGCCAACGTCCTGACTTTC. Protein: CASSQVGYGANVLTF.